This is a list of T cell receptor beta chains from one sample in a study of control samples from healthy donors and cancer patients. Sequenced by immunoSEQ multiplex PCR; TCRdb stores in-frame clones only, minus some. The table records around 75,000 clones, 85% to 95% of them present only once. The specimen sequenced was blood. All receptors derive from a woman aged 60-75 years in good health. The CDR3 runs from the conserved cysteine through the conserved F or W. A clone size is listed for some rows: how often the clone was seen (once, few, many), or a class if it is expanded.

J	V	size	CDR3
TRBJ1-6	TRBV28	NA	CASLQHPGGTNSPLHF
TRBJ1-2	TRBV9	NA	CASSVEYRGTGEDGYTF
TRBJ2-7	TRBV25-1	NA	CASSDSRPTGPSYEQYF
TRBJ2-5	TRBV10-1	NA	CASGPSGRATQYF
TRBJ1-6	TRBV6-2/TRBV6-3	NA	CASSTGANNSPLHF
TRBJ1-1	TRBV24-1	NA	CATSAAVGGTEAFF
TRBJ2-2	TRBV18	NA	CASLTGTSGRNTGELFF
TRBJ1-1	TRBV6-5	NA	CASSFTNTEAFF
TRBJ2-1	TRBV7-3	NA	CASSSGLAGGQQFF
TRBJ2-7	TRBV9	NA	CASSATGTGLTYEQYF
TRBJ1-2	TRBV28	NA	CASTLRRTGVNYGYTF
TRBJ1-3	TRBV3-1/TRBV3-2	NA	CASSQDNGNTIYF
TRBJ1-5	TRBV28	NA	CASSPIQGGRSNGNQPQHF
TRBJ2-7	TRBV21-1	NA	CASSRSYEQYF
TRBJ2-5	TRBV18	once	CASSPIAGGLQETQYF
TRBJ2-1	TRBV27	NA	CASSFWGGPDEQFF
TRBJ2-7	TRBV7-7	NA	CASSHRHPSSYEQYF
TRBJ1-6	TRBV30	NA	CAWSVGTGGRNSPLHF
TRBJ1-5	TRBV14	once	CASSQESTQHF
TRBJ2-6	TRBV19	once	CASSMGTGNSGANVLTF
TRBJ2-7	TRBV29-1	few	CSVRLSYEQYF
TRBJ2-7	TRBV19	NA	CASSLYSGSAYEQYF
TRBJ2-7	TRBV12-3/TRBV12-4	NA	CASRAGTVNEQYF
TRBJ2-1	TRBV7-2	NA	CASRGLAGGFSYNEQFF
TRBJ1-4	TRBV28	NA	CASIQSGTGGKLFF
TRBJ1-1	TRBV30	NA	CAWSPGGRLNTEAFF
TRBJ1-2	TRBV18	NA	CASSPNNHRDPYGYTF
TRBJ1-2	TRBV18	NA	CASSPDGNYGYTF
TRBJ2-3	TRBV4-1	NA	CASSQTGFRDTQYF
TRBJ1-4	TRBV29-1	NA	CSVSWGNEKLFF
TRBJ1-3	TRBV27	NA	CASSPTTFRQGRTGNTIYF
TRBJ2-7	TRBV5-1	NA	CASSSAGTSGKYEQYF